This T cell receptor (beta chain) was identified in a study of long-term antiretroviral therapy in people with HIV. All donors provided no fewer than one pre-ART and no fewer than two post-ART PBMC samples. Points on this clone: The target antigen is unknown.

V was cut by 1 base and J by 3 bases, with 10 bases left in between. The CDR3 has 14 amino acids. In germline, CDR1 is LGHNT, CDR2 FRNRAP. Study findings and constraints: Relative to transplant donor controls, diversity remained lower despite increasing after ART.

Run at survey level, the immunoSEQ assay was version v3.0. The protocol was immunoSEQ multiplex PCR, while the TCRdb copy is restricted to in-frame clones and leaves out a portion. The profile shows some 30,000 clones, roughly 97% of them singletons. The chain joins TRBV12-5 to TRBJ2-7; the D gene is possibly TRBD1 (6 bases). Sequencing was performed on unsorted PBMCs, taken 7.6 years after starting antiretroviral therapy. The clonotype was recovered from a man aged 25-45 years with HIV. The CDR3 spells CASGLASRGYEQYF. CDR3 nucleotides: TGTGCTAGTGGTTTGGCCTCCAGGGGCTACGAGCAGTACTTC.